A selection of T cell receptor beta chains follows, all from one sample in a study of blood T cell repertoires in COVID-19. The table came from immunoSEQ multiplex PCR; TCRdb's copy has only in-frame clones and leaves some out. The sample lists 140,000 or so clones; approximately 84% were seen once. The sample comprised peripheral blood. All receptors come from a human donor with acute or convalescent COVID-19. The donor label of this sample is uncertain. The CDR3 runs from the conserved cysteine through the conserved F or W. Each record gives: CDR3 protein, CDR3 DNA, J gene, D gene, clone size, V gene. A D gene is named only where the DNA matches it firmly. Rows give clone size only sometimes, using once, few, many, or a class for an expanded clone.

CASSPNQMQGGEKLFF	TGTGCCAGCAGCCCAAACCAGATGCAGGGGGGTGAAAAACTGTTTTTT	TRBJ1-4	TRBD1	-	TRBV7-2
CSVEGQGSQGYTF	TGCAGCGTGGAGGGACAGGGGAGTCAAGGCTACACCTTC	TRBJ1-2	TRBD1	-	TRBV29-1
CATSDFAGGLSDTQYF	TGTGCCACCAGTGATTTTGCAGGGGGGCTTTCTGATACGCAGTATTTT	TRBJ2-3	-	-	TRBV24-1
CASSSSGGPQETQYF	TGTGCCAGCAGCTCTAGCGGGGGCCCCCAAGAGACCCAGTACTTC	TRBJ2-5	TRBD2	-	TRBV11-2
CASRTSGTDTQYF	TGTGCCAGCAGAACTAGCGGCACAGATACGCAGTATTTT	TRBJ2-3	TRBD2	-	TRBV27
CASSRQGTRIPTEAFF	TGTGCCAGCAGCCGTCAGGGGACACGCATTCCAACTGAAGCTTTCTTT	TRBJ1-1	-	few	TRBV5-4
CASSLYLGGDTEAFF	TGTGCCAGCAGTTTATATCTAGGGGGGGACACTGAAGCTTTCTTT	TRBJ1-1	-	-	TRBV28
CASSVAGQTNEKLFF	TGTGCCAGCAGCGTCGCGGGGCAAACTAATGAAAAACTGTTTTTT	TRBJ1-4	-	-	TRBV9
CASGGLAGHYNEQFF	TGTGCCAGTGGAGGGCTAGCGGGACATTACAATGAGCAGTTCTTC	TRBJ2-1	TRBD2	-	TRBV19
CAIRAGGNGGGELFF	TGTGCCATCCGCGCGGGGGGGAATGGTGGCGGGGAGCTGTTTTTT	TRBJ2-2	TRBD2	-	TRBV10-3
CASSSPSGTGVPTGELFF	TGTGCCAGCAGCTCACCTTCCGGGACAGGGGTTCCGACCGGGGAGCTGTTTTTT	TRBJ2-2	TRBD1	once	TRBV11-2
CAISDRTRQQGTQYEQYF	TGTGCCATCAGTGACCGTACCCGACAACAGGGTACACAGTACGAGCAGTACTTC	TRBJ2-7	-	-	TRBV10-3
CASSQELISGRRSTGELFF	TGCGCCAGCAGCCAAGAACTAATTAGCGGGAGACGATCGACCGGGGAGCTGTTTTTT	TRBJ2-2	TRBD2	-	TRBV4-1
CASTIGTGNTEAFF	TGTGCCAGCACCATAGGGACAGGGAACACTGAAGCTTTCTTT	TRBJ1-1	TRBD1	-	TRBV6-5
CASMGQGGGYTF	TGTGCCAGCATGGGACAGGGTGGCGGCTACACCTTC	TRBJ1-2	TRBD1	-	TRBV2
CASSLSSGNTGELFF	TGCGCCAGCAGCTTATCTAGCGGGAACACCGGGGAGCTGTTTTTT	TRBJ2-2	TRBD2	-	TRBV5-1
CASTVGQGDQPQHF	TGTGCCAGCACCGTTGGACAGGGGGATCAGCCCCAGCATTTT	TRBJ1-5	TRBD1	-	TRBV28
CASSSEGETQYF	TGTGCCAGCAGCTCGGAGGGGGAGACCCAGTACTTC	TRBJ2-5	-	-	TRBV3-1/TRBV3-2
CASSSRELEQYF	TGTGCCAGCAGCTCACGAGAGCTCGAGCAGTACTTC	TRBJ2-7	-	few	TRBV21-1
CASSLDSWSTDTQYF	TGTGCCAGCAGCTTGGACTCTTGGTCCACAGATACGCAGTATTTT	TRBJ2-3	-	-	TRBV5-6
CASSQDSVSSYGYTF	TGCGCCAGCAGCCAAGATTCCGTCTCTTCCTATGGCTACACCTTC	TRBJ1-2	-	-	TRBV4-3
CASSYSPRGLDTGELFF	TGTGCCAGCAGTTACTCCCCCAGGGGCCTTGACACCGGGGAGCTGTTTTTT	TRBJ2-2	-	-	TRBV6-2/TRBV6-3
CSVSHGVQRETQYF	TGCAGCGTTTCTCATGGAGTCCAGCGGGAGACCCAGTACTTC	TRBJ2-5	-	-	TRBV29-1
CASSQLQDTEAFF	TGCGCCAGCAGCCAGCTGCAGGACACTGAAGCTTTCTTT	TRBJ1-1	-	-	TRBV4-1
CASSWPSGTGELFF	TGTGCCAGCAGCTGGCCGTCGGGCACCGGGGAGCTGTTTTTT	TRBJ2-2	-	-	TRBV7-9
CASSRGQGAGNTEAFF	TGTGCCAGCAGCCGGGGACAGGGGGCGGGGAACACTGAAGCTTTCTTT	TRBJ1-1	TRBD1	-	TRBV5-4
CASSKWQGPYNEQFF	TGTGCCAGTAGTAAATGGCAGGGGCCTTACAATGAGCAGTTCTTC	TRBJ2-1	-	-	TRBV19
CASSLIFMQGTSPLHF	TGTGCCAGCAGTTTAATCTTTATGCAGGGGACTTCACCCCTCCACTTT	TRBJ1-6	-	-	TRBV28
CASSYERFYNEQFF	TGTGCCAGCAGTTACGAGAGATTTTACAATGAGCAGTTCTTC	TRBJ2-1	-	-	TRBV6-2/TRBV6-3
CASSPTGSYGYTF	TGTGCCAGCAGTCCTACAGGGTCTTATGGCTACACCTTC	TRBJ1-2	-	-	TRBV28
CATREAYGYTF	TGTGCCACCCGGGAGGCCTATGGCTACACCTTC	TRBJ1-2	-	once	TRBV10-3
CASSLGTTGAEQFF	TGCGCCAGCAGCTTGGGAACGACAGGGGCCGAGCAGTTCTTC	TRBJ2-1	TRBD1	-	TRBV5-1